Listed below are T cell receptor beta chains from one sample, sequenced in a study of T cell repertoires in cytomegalovirus infection. TCRdb reprocessed the reads with MiXCR, giving one entry per CDR3 protein. The sample lists approximately 260,000 distinct CDR3 sequences, 20% to 25% seen once, with roughly 19% in the top ten. These TCRs' antigens remain unknown. This material consisted of cultured PBMCs, taken from culture after CMV antigen stimulation. Receptor source: a human donor in good health (CMV status not recorded). Some clones in this sample may be carry-over from other donors' samples. Each CDR3 is given with its conserved first and last residue. A D gene is named only where the DNA matches it firmly. Clone size, where shown, is once, few, many, or a class for clones that have expanded.

j_call v_call clone_size cdr3_length d_call cdr3_nt cdr3_aa
TRBJ1-6 TRBV7-2 many 16 NA TGTGCCAGCAGCTTAATAGGGACATTCAATAATTCACCCCTCCACTTT CASSLIGTFNNSPLHF
TRBJ1-1 TRBV7-9 few 16 TRBD1 TGTGCCAGCAGCTTACCCTTGGGGGACAGGGTCACTGAAGCTTTCTTT CASSLPLGDRVTEAFF
TRBJ1-1 TRBV11-1 NA 13 TRBD1 TGTGCCAGCAGCCTTGGACAGGTCGAGGCTGCTTTCTTT CASSLGQVEAAFF
TRBJ1-3 TRBV7-9 NA 12 NA TGTGCCAGCAGCCAAGTAGGAAACACCATATATTTT CASSQVGNTIYF
TRBJ1-2 TRBV7-8 many 15 TRBD1 TGTGCCAGCAGCTTGGACAGGGAAGCTAACTATGGCTACACCTTC CASSLDREANYGYTF
TRBJ2-1 TRBV3-1 NA 12 NA TGTGCCAGCAGCCAAGAAGGCAGAGAGCAGTTCTTC CASSQEGREQFF
TRBJ1-2 TRBV19 NA 15 NA TGTGCCAGTAGCCTCCCGGGGGCGGCAGCCTATGGCTACACCTTC CASSLPGAAAYGYTF
TRBJ2-1 TRBV11-3 many 18 TRBD2 TGTGCCAGCAGCTTAGATCAAGGGGGGACTAGTACTCTTAATGAGCAGTTCTTC CASSLDQGGTSTLNEQFF
TRBJ2-5 TRBV7-6 few 14 NA TGTGCCAGCAGCTTATTTGACCGCCAAGAGACCCAGTACTTC CASSLFDRQETQYF
TRBJ2-3 TRBV7-2 many 11 NA TGTGCCAGCGGGGTTGGGGATACGCAGTATTTT CASGVGDTQYF
TRBJ2-7 TRBV6-6 few 14 NA TGTGCCAGCAGTTGGGGACTTAACAGCTACGAGCAGTACTTC CASSWGLNSYEQYF
TRBJ2-3 TRBV12-3/TRBV12-4 few 16 NA TGTGCCAGCAGTTTAGCGGTTTCGCCTTCCCCCGATACGCAGTATTTT CASSLAVSPSPDTQYF
TRBJ2-1 TRBV2 NA 11 NA TGTGCCAGCAGTGGACACAATGAGCAGTTCTTC CASSGHNEQFF
TRBJ2-1 TRBV5-1 NA 17 TRBD2 TGCGCCAGCAGCTTCTCTAGCGGGAGGGCCGATAAATATGAGCAGTTCTTC CASSFSSGRADKYEQFF
TRBJ2-1 TRBV5-5 NA 14 NA TGTGCCAGCAGCTTGTTAGGTTCGAACAATGAGCAGTTCTTC CASSLLGSNNEQFF
TRBJ2-3 TRBV7-8 many 17 TRBD2 TGTGCCAGCAGCTTAGCACCCGCGGGAGTGGTAACAGATACGCAGTATTTT CASSLAPAGVVTDTQYF
TRBJ2-2 TRBV5-1 few 16 NA TGCGCCAGCAGCTTGGTTCGGGGGACGAACACCGGGGAGCTGTTTTTT CASSLVRGTNTGELFF
TRBJ2-1 TRBV10-3 many 15 TRBD2 TGTGCCATCAGGGCCGGGACTAGTAACTACAATGAGCAGTTCTTC CAIRAGTSNYNEQFF
TRBJ2-1 TRBV14 few 13 TRBD2 TGTGCCAGCAGCCGAAGCCTAGCGGGCTGGGGGTTCTTC CASSRSLAGWGFF
TRBJ2-1 TRBV7-2 few 14 NA TGTGCCAGCAGCTTAGTGGCGGCGGCCAATGAGCAGTTCTTC CASSLVAAANEQFF
TRBJ2-3 TRBV7-2 many 13 NA TGTGCCACCTCAGGGGTGGGCACAGATACGCAGTATTTT CATSGVGTDTQYF
TRBJ1-2 TRBV4-1 few 17 TRBD1 TGCGCCAGCAGCCAAGATTGGGGCGGACAGGGATTGTTTGGCTACACCTTC CASSQDWGGQGLFGYTF
TRBJ2-2 TRBV7-2 many 18 TRBD2 TGTGCCAGCAGCGATCCCAGGCTAGCGGGAGGGGCCACCGGGGAGCTGTTTTTT CASSDPRLAGGATGELFF
TRBJ1-3 TRBV7-9 few 16 NA TGTGCCAGCAGTCCGAAGACAGCCGGCTCTGGAAACACCATATATTTT CASSPKTAGSGNTIYF
TRBJ1-6 TRBV10-1 once 18 NA TGCGCCAGCAGGGAATTACGACAGGCTGTCAAAGGGAGGTCACCCCTCCACTTT CASRELRQAVKGRSPLHF
TRBJ1-1 TRBV3-1 few 14 TRBD1 TGTGCCAGCAGCCAAGATAACAGGGGCACTGAAGCTTTCTTT CASSQDNRGTEAFF
TRBJ2-1 TRBV12-3/TRBV12-4 many 15 NA TGTGCCAGCAGTTTAAGGCAGTCTTACTACAATGAGCAGTTCTTC CASSLRQSYYNEQFF
TRBJ2-1 TRBV18 NA 15 TRBD2 TGTGCCAGCTCACCTTCTAGCGGGAGGGATCTTGAGCAGTTCTTC CASSPSSGRDLEQFF
TRBJ1-1 TRBV5-8 NA 15 NA TGTGCCAGCAGCTTGGTTACCGGTTGGGAAAATGAAGCTTTCTTT CASSLVTGWENEAFF
TRBJ1-1 TRBV10-3 few 14 NA TGTGCCATCAGTGAGTCGGAGTTGAACACTGAAGCTTTCTTT CAISESELNTEAFF
TRBJ2-2 TRBV20-1 NA 15 NA TGCAGTGCTAGTCGCCAGTTCAGTATTCCCGGGGAGCTGTTTTTT CSASRQFSIPGELFF
TRBJ2-3 TRBV28 NA 15 NA TGTGCCAGCACTACCTATGAGGACTCCACAGATACGCAGTATTTT CASTTYEDSTDTQYF
TRBJ1-2 TRBV27 few 17 NA TGTGCCAGCAGTCCCTGGGGAGACAGGAGCGAAAGATATGGCTACACCTTC CASSPWGDRSERYGYTF
TRBJ1-6 TRBV28 NA 17 NA TGTGCCAGCAGTTTAGACGGCATCGGCTCCTATAATTCACCCCTCCACTTT CASSLDGIGSYNSPLHF
TRBJ2-5 TRBV5-1 NA 15 TRBD1 TGCGCCAGCAGCCGAACAGGGGGCGCGGAAGAGACCCAGTACTTC CASSRTGGAEETQYF
TRBJ1-2 TRBV7-2 many 14 NA TGTGCCAGCAGCACAAATGGAGGGATCGATGGCTACACCTTC CASSTNGGIDGYTF
TRBJ2-1 TRBV28 NA 14 NA TGTGCCAGCAGTTTGACCAGCGAGTACAATGAGCAGTTCTTC CASSLTSEYNEQFF
TRBJ2-1 TRBV12-3/TRBV12-4 many 16 TRBD2 TGTGCCAGCACTACCAGCGGACTAGCGGTCTACAATGAGCAGTTCTTC CASTTSGLAVYNEQFF
TRBJ2-1 TRBV7-2 many 14 NA TGTGCCAGCAGCTTCGCCCTAGGCTACAATGAGCAGTTCTTC CASSFALGYNEQFF
TRBJ1-1 TRBV5-1 many 12 NA TGCGCCAGCAGCTCGCCGGGGCCTGAAGCTTTCTTT CASSSPGPEAFF
TRBJ1-5 TRBV7-2 many 15 NA TGTGCCAGCAGCTTAGCAAGGGGAGGCAATCAGCCCCAGCATTTT CASSLARGGNQPQHF
TRBJ2-1 TRBV5-1 few 12 NA TGCGCCAGCAGCTTGGGAGGGAGGCCCGAGGTCTTC CASSLGGRPEVF
TRBJ1-1 TRBV6-1 few 14 TRBD1 TGTGCCAGCAGAGGACAGGGGGCCCTGGCTGAAGCTTTCTTT CASRGQGALAEAFF
TRBJ2-2 TRBV6-6 NA 15 TRBD2 TGTGCCAGCAGTTTTAGCGGGAGAGGCACCGGGGAGCTGTTTTTT CASSFSGRGTGELFF
TRBJ1-2 TRBV6-5 NA 14 TRBD1 TGTGCCAGCAGTTACTCGGCAGGGGGCAATGGCTACACCTTC CASSYSAGGNGYTF
TRBJ2-3 TRBV20-1 NA 14 NA TGCAGTGCTAGAAGGGGGGAGGGCACAGATACGCAGTATTTT CSARRGEGTDTQYF
TRBJ2-5 TRBV6-5 NA 14 NA TGTGCCAGCAGTTACTTAGACGGGCGGGAGACCCAGTACTTC CASSYLDGRETQYF
TRBJ2-1 TRBV7-6 NA 13 NA TGTGCCAGCAGCTTAGGACCTGACAATGAGCAGTTCTTC CASSLGPDNEQFF